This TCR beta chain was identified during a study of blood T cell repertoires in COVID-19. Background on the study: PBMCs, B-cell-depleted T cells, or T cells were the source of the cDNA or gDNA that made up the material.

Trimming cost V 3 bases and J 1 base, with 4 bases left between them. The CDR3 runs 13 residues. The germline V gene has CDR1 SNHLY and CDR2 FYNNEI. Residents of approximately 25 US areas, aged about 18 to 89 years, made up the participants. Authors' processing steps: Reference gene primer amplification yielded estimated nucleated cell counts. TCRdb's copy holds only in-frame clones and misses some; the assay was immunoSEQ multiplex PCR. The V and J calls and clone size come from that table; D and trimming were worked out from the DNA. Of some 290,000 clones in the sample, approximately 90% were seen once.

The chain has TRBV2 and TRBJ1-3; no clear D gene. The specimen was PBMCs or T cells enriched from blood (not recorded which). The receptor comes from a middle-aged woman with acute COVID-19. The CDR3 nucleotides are TGTGCCAGCAGTGAGCGGTCTGGAAACACCATATATTTT. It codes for CASSERSGNTIYF.